A selection of T cell receptor beta chains follows, all from one sample in a study of cytomegalovirus exposure and HLA in healthy donors. The method was immunoSEQ multiplex PCR; TCRdb's version includes in-frame clones alone and lacks a portion of them. The repertoire consists of about 150,000 clones, with 65% to 85% occurring once and the leading ten covering approximately 1.5%. The specimen was PBMCs. These receptors were obtained from a woman younger than 30 in good health and CMV-seronegative. Each CDR3 is given with its conserved first and last residue. D genes are given only for firm matches. Only some rows state a clone size, as once, few, many or a class for expanded clones.

CDR3 DNA: TGCGCCAGCAGCTTGGGCCCAGGGGCCTACAATGAGCAGTTCTTC
CDR3 protein: CASSLGPGAYNEQFF
J gene: TRBJ2-1
D gene: NA
clone size: NA
V gene: TRBV5-1

CDR3 DNA: TGCAGCGTTGATGTGTCGGCGGGCTATGGCTACACCTTC
CDR3 protein: CSVDVSAGYGYTF
J gene: TRBJ1-2
D gene: NA
clone size: few
V gene: TRBV29-1

CDR3 DNA: TGTGCCAGCAGCTCGGCGAGGGAATTGTCTGAAGCTTTCTTT
CDR3 protein: CASSSARELSEAFF
J gene: TRBJ1-1
D gene: NA
clone size: once
V gene: TRBV5-4

CDR3 DNA: TGTGCCAGCAGCTTAGTTCAGGGAATGAACACTGAAGCTTTCTTT
CDR3 protein: CASSLVQGMNTEAFF
J gene: TRBJ1-1
D gene: NA
clone size: NA
V gene: TRBV7-6

CDR3 DNA: TGTGCCTGGAGTGTACAGGGGAGTCAGCCCCAGCATTTT
CDR3 protein: CAWSVQGSQPQHF
J gene: TRBJ1-5
D gene: TRBD1
clone size: NA
V gene: TRBV30

CDR3 DNA: TGTGCCAGCAGTGAGGGGGGGAACACCGGGGAGCTGTTTTTT
CDR3 protein: CASSEGGNTGELFF
J gene: TRBJ2-2
D gene: NA
clone size: NA
V gene: TRBV6-4

CDR3 DNA: TGTGCCAGTAGTGTTGACAGACCTATGAACACTGAAGCTTTCTTT
CDR3 protein: CASSVDRPMNTEAFF
J gene: TRBJ1-1
D gene: NA
clone size: few
V gene: TRBV19

CDR3 DNA: TGTGCCAGCAGCCGGGGACTAGCTTCCTACGAGCAGTACTTC
CDR3 protein: CASSRGLASYEQYF
J gene: TRBJ2-7
D gene: TRBD2
clone size: NA
V gene: TRBV14

CDR3 DNA: TGCGCCAGCAGCCGACTACCCACCCACGCGGGCACTGAAGCTTTCTTT
CDR3 protein: CASSRLPTHAGTEAFF
J gene: TRBJ1-1
D gene: NA
clone size: once
V gene: TRBV4-1

CDR3 DNA: TGTGCCAGCAGCCATAAGGGGCTAGCGGGGTTGGATGAGCAGTTCTTC
CDR3 protein: CASSHKGLAGLDEQFF
J gene: TRBJ2-1
D gene: TRBD2
clone size: NA
V gene: TRBV14

CDR3 DNA: TGTGCCAGCAGTTACTTGGCCCCTTCTCCAAACAATGAGCAGTTCTTC
CDR3 protein: CASSYLAPSPNNEQFF
J gene: TRBJ2-1
D gene: NA
clone size: NA
V gene: TRBV6-5

CDR3 DNA: TGTGCCTGGACTAGGAGGGCAACCTATGGCTACACCTTC
CDR3 protein: CAWTRRATYGYTF
J gene: TRBJ1-2
D gene: NA
clone size: NA
V gene: TRBV30

CDR3 DNA: TGTGCTAGTGGTTCCGGTGGCGGGGAGCTGTTTTTT
CDR3 protein: CASGSGGGELFF
J gene: TRBJ2-2
D gene: NA
clone size: NA
V gene: TRBV12-5

CDR3 DNA: TGCGCCAGCAGCTCGACAGGGGGCACTGAAGCTTTCTTT
CDR3 protein: CASSSTGGTEAFF
J gene: TRBJ1-1
D gene: TRBD1
clone size: NA
V gene: TRBV5-1

CDR3 DNA: TGTGCCAGCCGTCCCGGGGGGGCTCGGTCCTACGAGCAGTACTTC
CDR3 protein: CASRPGGARSYEQYF
J gene: TRBJ2-7
D gene: TRBD2
clone size: NA
V gene: TRBV28

CDR3 DNA: TGTGCCAGTAGTGTGGACAGTTCCTATGGCTACACCTTC
CDR3 protein: CASSVDSSYGYTF
J gene: TRBJ1-2
D gene: NA
clone size: NA
V gene: TRBV19

CDR3 DNA: TGTGCCAGCAGCCTCGGGGGACAGGACTACAATGAGCAGTTCTTC
CDR3 protein: CASSLGGQDYNEQFF
J gene: TRBJ2-1
D gene: TRBD1
clone size: NA
V gene: TRBV11-2

CDR3 DNA: TGCGCCAGCAGTGTGGGAATTAGCGGGAGCACAGATACGCAGTATTTT
CDR3 protein: CASSVGISGSTDTQYF
J gene: TRBJ2-3
D gene: TRBD2
clone size: NA
V gene: TRBV5-1

CDR3 DNA: TGTGCCAGCTCACAGGTTGGGACAGCGAACACCGGGGAGCTGTTTTTT
CDR3 protein: CASSQVGTANTGELFF
J gene: TRBJ2-2
D gene: TRBD1
clone size: NA
V gene: TRBV18

CDR3 DNA: TGCGCCAGCAGCTTGGATGCCAGGGGGAGCTCCTATAATTCACCCCTCCACTTT
CDR3 protein: CASSLDARGSSYNSPLHF
J gene: TRBJ1-6
D gene: TRBD1
clone size: NA
V gene: TRBV5-1

CDR3 DNA: TGCGCCAGCAGTGAGAACTCCTACCCGAGGAAGTATTTT
CDR3 protein: CASSENSYPRKYF
J gene: TRBJ2-3
D gene: NA
clone size: NA
V gene: TRBV10-1

CDR3 DNA: TGCAGCGTGGGGGACAGGCTGAACACTGAAGCTTTCTTT
CDR3 protein: CSVGDRLNTEAFF
J gene: TRBJ1-1
D gene: TRBD1
clone size: NA
V gene: TRBV29-1

CDR3 DNA: TGTGCCAGTGAAGGGGGAAACGAGCAGTTCTTC
CDR3 protein: CASEGGNEQFF
J gene: TRBJ2-1
D gene: NA
clone size: NA
V gene: TRBV7-9

CDR3 DNA: TGTGCCAGTATCGAGACAGGAGCTAACTATGGCTACACCTTC
CDR3 protein: CASIETGANYGYTF
J gene: TRBJ1-2
D gene: NA
clone size: NA
V gene: TRBV19

CDR3 DNA: TGCGCCAGCCTATCGACAGGGAACTATGGCTACACCTTC
CDR3 protein: CASLSTGNYGYTF
J gene: TRBJ1-2
D gene: TRBD1
clone size: NA
V gene: TRBV10-2

CDR3 DNA: TGCACCAGCAGCCAAGCGGGGGGCACTGAAGCTTTCTTT
CDR3 protein: CTSSQAGGTEAFF
J gene: TRBJ1-1
D gene: NA
clone size: NA
V gene: TRBV4-1

CDR3 DNA: TGCGCCAGCAGCTTGGTACAGGCTTATGGCTACACCTTC
CDR3 protein: CASSLVQAYGYTF
J gene: TRBJ1-2
D gene: NA
clone size: once
V gene: TRBV5-1

CDR3 DNA: TGTGCCAGCAGCGAGGGGGCAGCCACGTATGGCTACACCTTC
CDR3 protein: CASSEGAATYGYTF
J gene: TRBJ1-2
D gene: TRBD1
clone size: NA
V gene: TRBV27

CDR3 DNA: TGTGCCAGCCTTGGACAGGGGGCCTCCTACGAGCAGTACTTC
CDR3 protein: CASLGQGASYEQYF
J gene: TRBJ2-7
D gene: TRBD1
clone size: NA
V gene: TRBV2

CDR3 DNA: TGTGCCAGTAGTATAGATTATAACAGGGCTAACACTGAAGCTTTCTTT
CDR3 protein: CASSIDYNRANTEAFF
J gene: TRBJ1-1
D gene: NA
clone size: NA
V gene: TRBV19

CDR3 DNA: TGTGCCAGCAGGAAAAAAAAGGGGGCTGGTGTGCCAGATACGCAGTATTTT
CDR3 protein: CASRKKKGAGVPDTQYF
J gene: TRBJ2-3
D gene: TRBD1
clone size: NA
V gene: TRBV5-6